Detailed here is one TCR beta chain. This sample was included in a study of CD8+ T cells in alopecia areata. TCR sequencing used cDNA made by reverse transcription of extracted RNA. Clones were sequenced by immunoSEQ multiplex PCR, and TCRdb holds only the in-frame ones, with some missing. The sample lists about 200,000 clones, under 40% occurring once. The treatment denotes: oral pan-JAK inhibitor, 5-10 mg twice daily. Using a FACSAria, the CD4+ and CD8+ T cells were sorted from the PBMCs. Germline CDR1 and CDR2: SGDLS and YYNGEE. V was trimmed by 1 base and J by 5 bases, leaving 15 bases between them. The CDR3 is made up of 15 amino acids.

The sequencing used CD4+ T cells sorted from blood, collected at approximately week 34, from a patient treated with tofacitinib. The V and J genes are TRBV9 and TRBJ1-1; no clear D. This clonotype was obtained from a human donor with alopecia areata. CDR3 nucleotide sequence: TGTGCCAGCAGCGTATCCCCGACCAGAGGGACTGAAGCTTTCTTT. Translating it yields CASSVSPTRGTEAFF.